This entry features one T cell receptor (beta chain) sequence. Per the study methods: Estimation of nucleated cell counts was performed using reference gene primer amplification. The table came from immunoSEQ multiplex PCR; TCRdb's copy has only in-frame clones and leaves some out. V, J and clone size were drawn from that table, and D and trimming were deduced from the DNA. The repertoire holds about 250,000 clones, approximately 85% seen once, with 0.65% to 0.9% in the top ten. The sample originates from a study of blood T cell repertoires in COVID-19. Study-level background: Acute and convalescent COVID-19 specimens originated in the United States, Italy and Spain. T cells, B-cell-depleted T cells, or PBMCs provided the cDNA or gDNA that served as material.

The CDR3 has 15 amino acids. V was pared by 0 bases and J by 1 base, with 2 bases of the junction left unmatched. Germline V gene lookup returns CDR1 LGHNA and CDR2 YSLEER. The chain links TRBV4-3 to TRBJ2-5; 7 nucleotides match TRBD2. This TCR came from a woman in her twenties or thirties with acute or convalescent COVID-19. Sequenced sample: peripheral blood. The CDR3 is CASSQDWGGQETQYF. The CDR3 bases are TGCGCCAGCAGCCAAGATTGGGGGGGCCAAGAGACCCAGTACTTC.